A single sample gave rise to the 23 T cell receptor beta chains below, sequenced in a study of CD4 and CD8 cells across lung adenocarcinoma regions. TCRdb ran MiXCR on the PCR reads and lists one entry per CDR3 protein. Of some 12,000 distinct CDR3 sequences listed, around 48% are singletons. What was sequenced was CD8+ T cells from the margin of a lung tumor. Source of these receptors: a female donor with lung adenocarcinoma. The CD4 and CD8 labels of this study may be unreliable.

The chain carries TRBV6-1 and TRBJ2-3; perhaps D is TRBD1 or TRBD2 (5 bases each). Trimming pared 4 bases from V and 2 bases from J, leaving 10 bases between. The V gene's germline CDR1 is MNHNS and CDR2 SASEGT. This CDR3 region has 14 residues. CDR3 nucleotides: TGTGCCAGCAGTGCTCGGGACCCCACAGATACGCAGTATTTT. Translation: CASSARDPTDTQYF.

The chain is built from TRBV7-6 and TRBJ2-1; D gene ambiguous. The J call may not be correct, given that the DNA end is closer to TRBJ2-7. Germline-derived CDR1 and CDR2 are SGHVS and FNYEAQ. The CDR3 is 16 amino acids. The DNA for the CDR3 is TGTGCCAGCAGCTCGACCCACGACGTGAGCACCGATACGCAGTACTTC. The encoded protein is CASSSTHDVSTDTQYF.

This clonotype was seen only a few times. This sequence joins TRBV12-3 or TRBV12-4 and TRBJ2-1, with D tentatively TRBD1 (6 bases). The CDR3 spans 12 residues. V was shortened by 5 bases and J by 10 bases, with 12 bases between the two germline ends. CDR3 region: CASSPRDTEQFF. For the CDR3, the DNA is TGTGCCAGCAGTCCCCGGGACACCGAGCAGTTCTTC.

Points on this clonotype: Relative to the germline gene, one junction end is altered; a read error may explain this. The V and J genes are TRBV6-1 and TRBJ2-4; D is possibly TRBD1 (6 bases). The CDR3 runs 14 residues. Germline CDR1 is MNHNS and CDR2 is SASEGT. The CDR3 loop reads CAGSGGRDRDIQYF. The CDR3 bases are TGTGCCGGCAGTGGGGGCCGTGACCGAGACATTCAGTACTTC.

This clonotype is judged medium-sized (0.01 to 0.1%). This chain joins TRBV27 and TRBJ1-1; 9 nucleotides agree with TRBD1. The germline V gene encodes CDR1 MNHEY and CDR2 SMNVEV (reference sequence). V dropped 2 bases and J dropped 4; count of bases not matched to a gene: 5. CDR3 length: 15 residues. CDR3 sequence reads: CASSLRGQGGTEAFF. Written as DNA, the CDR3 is TGTGCCAGCAGTTTACGGGGACAGGGAGGCACTGAAGCTTTCTTT.

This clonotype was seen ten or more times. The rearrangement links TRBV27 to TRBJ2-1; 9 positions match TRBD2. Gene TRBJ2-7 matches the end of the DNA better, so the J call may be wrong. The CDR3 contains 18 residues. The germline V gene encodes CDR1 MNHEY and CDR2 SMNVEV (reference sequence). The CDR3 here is CASSPLGGPREGTYEQYV. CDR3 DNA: TGTGCCAGCAGCCCACTTGGGGGACCGCGGGAGGGGACCTACGAGCAGTACGTC.

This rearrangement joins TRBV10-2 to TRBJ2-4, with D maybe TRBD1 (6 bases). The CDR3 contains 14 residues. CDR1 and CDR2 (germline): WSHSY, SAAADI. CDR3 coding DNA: TGCGCGGGCCGTGGGGGCCGGAGCCAAGGGTCCCAGTACTTC. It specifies CAGRGGRSQGSQYF.

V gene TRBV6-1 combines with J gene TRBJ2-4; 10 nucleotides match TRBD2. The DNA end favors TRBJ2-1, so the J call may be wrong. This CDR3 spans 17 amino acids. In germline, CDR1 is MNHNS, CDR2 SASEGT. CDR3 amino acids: CASRPRTSGQLYNNQFF. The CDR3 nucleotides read TGTGCCAGCAGACCCCGGACTAGCGGTCAACTCTACAACAATCAGTTCTTC.

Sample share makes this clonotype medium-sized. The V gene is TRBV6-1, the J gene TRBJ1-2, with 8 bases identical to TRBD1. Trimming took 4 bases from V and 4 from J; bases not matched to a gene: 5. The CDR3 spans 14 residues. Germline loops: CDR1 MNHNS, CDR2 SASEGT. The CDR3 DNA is TGTGCCAGCAGTGTCGGACAGGGCGGCTATGGCTACACCTTC. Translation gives CASSVGQGGYGYTF.

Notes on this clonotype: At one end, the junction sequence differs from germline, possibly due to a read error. CDR3: CASRLSGTSGNAQFF. The CDR3 DNA reads TGTGCCAGCAGACTCTCCGGGACTAGCGGCAATGCGCAGTTTTTC. This chain links TRBV6-1 with TRBJ2-6; TRBD2 aligns across 11 bases. Germline V gives CDR1 MNHNS, CDR2 SASEGT. The CDR3 consists of 15 residues.

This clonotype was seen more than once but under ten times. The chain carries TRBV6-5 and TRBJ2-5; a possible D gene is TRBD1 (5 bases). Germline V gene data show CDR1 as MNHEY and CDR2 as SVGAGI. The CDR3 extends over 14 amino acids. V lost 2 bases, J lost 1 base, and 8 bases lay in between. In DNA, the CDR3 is TGTGCCAGCAGTTACCAGGGCGTCCAAGAGACCCAGTACTTC. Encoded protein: CASSYQGVQETQYF.

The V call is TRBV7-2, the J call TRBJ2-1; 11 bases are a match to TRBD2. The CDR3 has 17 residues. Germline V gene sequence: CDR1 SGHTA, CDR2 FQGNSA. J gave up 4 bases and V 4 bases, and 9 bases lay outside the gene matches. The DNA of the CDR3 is TGTGCCAGCAGCTCCCCTACCGGGACTAGCGGTTACAATGAGCAGTTCTTC. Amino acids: CASSSPTGTSGYNEQFF. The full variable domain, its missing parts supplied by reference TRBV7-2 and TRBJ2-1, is GAGVSQSPSNKVTEKGKDVELRCDPISGHTALYWYRQSLGQGLEFLIYFQGNSAPDKSGLPSDRFSAERTGGSVSTLTIQRTQQEDSAVYLCASSSPTGTSGYNEQFFGPGTRLTVL.

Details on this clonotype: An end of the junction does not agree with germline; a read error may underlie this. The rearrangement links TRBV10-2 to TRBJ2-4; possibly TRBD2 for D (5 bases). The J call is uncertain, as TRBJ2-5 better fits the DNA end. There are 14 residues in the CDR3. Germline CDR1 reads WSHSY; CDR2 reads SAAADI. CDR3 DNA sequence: TGTGCGGGCAGAGCAGGCCTAGACAAAAAGACCCAGTACTTC. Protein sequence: CAGRAGLDKKTQYF.

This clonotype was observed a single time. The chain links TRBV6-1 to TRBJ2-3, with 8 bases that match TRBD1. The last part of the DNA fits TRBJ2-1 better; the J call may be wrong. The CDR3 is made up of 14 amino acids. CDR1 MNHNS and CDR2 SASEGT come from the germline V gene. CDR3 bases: TGTGCCAGCAGCCGGACAGGGTGGGCCTACGAGCAGTTCTTC. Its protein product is CASSRTGWAYEQFF.

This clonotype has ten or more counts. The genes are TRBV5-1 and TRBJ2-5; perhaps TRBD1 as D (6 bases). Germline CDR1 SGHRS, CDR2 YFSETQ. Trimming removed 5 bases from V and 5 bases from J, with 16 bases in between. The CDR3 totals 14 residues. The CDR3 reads CASRTGPGVETQYF. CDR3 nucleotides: TGCGCCAGCAGAACCGGACCAGGGGTGGAGACCCAGTACTTC.

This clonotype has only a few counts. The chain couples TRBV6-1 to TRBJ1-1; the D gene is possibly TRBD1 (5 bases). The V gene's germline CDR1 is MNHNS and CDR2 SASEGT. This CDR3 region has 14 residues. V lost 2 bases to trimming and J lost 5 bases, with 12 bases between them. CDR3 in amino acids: CASSEPGLGTEAFF. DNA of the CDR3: TGTGCCAGCAGTGAACCGGGGCTGGGGACTGAAGCTTTCTTT.

Here the CDR3 DNA reads TGTGCCAGCAGTACCCAAGGGGATGAGCAGTTCTTC. It is translated as CASSTQGDEQFF. The chain has TRBV6-1 and TRBJ2-5; possibly TRBD1 for D (5 bases). With the DNA end fitting TRBJ2-1 better, the J assignment may be wrong. CDR1 is MNHNS, CDR2 SASEGT, per germline. This CDR3 region has 12 residues.

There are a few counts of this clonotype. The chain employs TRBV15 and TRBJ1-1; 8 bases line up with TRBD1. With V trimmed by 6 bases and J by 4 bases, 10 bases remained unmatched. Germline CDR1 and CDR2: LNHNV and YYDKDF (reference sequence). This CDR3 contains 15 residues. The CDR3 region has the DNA TGTGCCACCAGTTCAGGGGGCGCGAGTGGCACTGAAGCTTTCTTT. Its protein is CATSSGGASGTEAFF.

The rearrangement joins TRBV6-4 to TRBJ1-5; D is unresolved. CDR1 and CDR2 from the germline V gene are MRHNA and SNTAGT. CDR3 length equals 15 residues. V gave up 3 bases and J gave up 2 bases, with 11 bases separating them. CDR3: CASSEESQGNQPQHF. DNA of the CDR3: TGTGCCAGCAGTGAGGAGAGTCAGGGCAATCAGCCCCAGCATTTT.

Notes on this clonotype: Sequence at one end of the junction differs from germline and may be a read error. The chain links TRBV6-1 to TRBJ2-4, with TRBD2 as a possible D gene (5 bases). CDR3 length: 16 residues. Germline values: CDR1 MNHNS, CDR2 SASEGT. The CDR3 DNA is TGTGCCAGCAGTGTCGAGCGGCTGTTAGCCAAAAACATGCAGTATTTC. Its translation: CASSVERLLAKNMQYF.

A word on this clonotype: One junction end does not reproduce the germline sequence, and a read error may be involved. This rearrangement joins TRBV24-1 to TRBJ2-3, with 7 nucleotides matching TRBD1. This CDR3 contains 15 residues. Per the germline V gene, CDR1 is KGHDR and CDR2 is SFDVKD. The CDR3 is CATSDPTGWKETQYF. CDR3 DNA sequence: TGTGCCACCAGTGACCCGACAGGGTGGAAAGAGACCCAGTACTTT.

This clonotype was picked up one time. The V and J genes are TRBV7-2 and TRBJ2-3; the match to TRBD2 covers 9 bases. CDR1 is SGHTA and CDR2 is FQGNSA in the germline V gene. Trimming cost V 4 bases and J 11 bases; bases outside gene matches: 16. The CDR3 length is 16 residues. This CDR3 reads CASSSSGGGAKNMQYF. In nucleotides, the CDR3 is TGTGCCAGCAGCTCCTCGGGCGGGGGGGCCAAAAATATGCAGTATTTT.

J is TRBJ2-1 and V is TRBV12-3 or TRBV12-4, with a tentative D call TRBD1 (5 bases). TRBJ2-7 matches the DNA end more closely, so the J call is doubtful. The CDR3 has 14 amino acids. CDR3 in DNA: TGTGCCAGCATCTTGGCCCAGGGCGGACATACGCAGTACTTC. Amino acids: CASILAQGGHTQYF.